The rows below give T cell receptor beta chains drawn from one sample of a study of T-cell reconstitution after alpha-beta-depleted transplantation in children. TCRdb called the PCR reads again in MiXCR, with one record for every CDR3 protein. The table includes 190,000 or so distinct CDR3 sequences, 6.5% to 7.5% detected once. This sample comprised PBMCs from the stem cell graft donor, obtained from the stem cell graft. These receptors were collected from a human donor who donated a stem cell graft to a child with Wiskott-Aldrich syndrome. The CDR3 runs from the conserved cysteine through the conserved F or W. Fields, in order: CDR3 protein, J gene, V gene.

CASSLGGGVPPYEQYF	TRBJ2-7	TRBV5-1
CSARSDSNQPQHF	TRBJ1-5	TRBV20-1
CASSYDYSNQPQHF	TRBJ1-5	TRBV7-8
CASSEWAIEETQYF	TRBJ2-5	TRBV10-2
CSARGVVTEAFF	TRBJ1-1	TRBV20-1
CASSATWAEGHTEAFF	TRBJ1-1	TRBV6-4
CASSPDREDGYTF	TRBJ1-2	TRBV18
CATSRLPPSGRALGETQYF	TRBJ2-5	TRBV15
CSANTPGQGATGELFF	TRBJ2-2	TRBV20-1
CASSVEGGDTEAFF	TRBJ1-1	TRBV7-2
CASSPGSPLHF	TRBJ1-6	TRBV28
CASSYRDSTEAFF	TRBJ1-1	TRBV13
CSGSRGPGDTQYF	TRBJ2-3	TRBV29-1
CASSLMGASGQPQHF	TRBJ1-5	TRBV12-3/TRBV12-4
CASSPRDWNSPLHF	TRBJ1-6	TRBV4-1
CSAIYSNQPQHF	TRBJ1-5	TRBV20-1
CASRTGTSGRADTQYF	TRBJ2-3	TRBV7-2
CATSWAGGAGELFF	TRBJ2-2	TRBV15
CAISERPSGANVLTF	TRBJ2-6	TRBV10-3
CASSMDRTNYGYTF	TRBJ1-2	TRBV6-5
CASSWAGRSYNEQFF	TRBJ2-1	TRBV7-8
CSARKLAVLDTGELFF	TRBJ2-2	TRBV20-1
CASGLGQGAYGYTF	TRBJ1-2	TRBV12-3/TRBV12-4
CASSRGGPGAYNEQFF	TRBJ2-1	TRBV7-8
CSARFTSGRYNEQFF	TRBJ2-1	TRBV20-1
CASTPGTAATNEKLFF	TRBJ1-4	TRBV5-1
CASSAPSEDIQYF	TRBJ2-4	TRBV7-9
CASSQDTEYVPQHF	TRBJ1-5	TRBV3-1
CASSQDLPPKRDTQYF	TRBJ2-3	TRBV3-1
CASSLPTQTTGETQYF	TRBJ2-5	TRBV7-9
CSARDPAGFYGYTF	TRBJ1-2	TRBV20-1
CASSADRYNEQFF	TRBJ2-1	TRBV7-7
CSAHTSNQPQHF	TRBJ1-5	TRBV20-1
CASWKGSVEDQPQHF	TRBJ1-5	TRBV6-1
CASSYLSAGLSDTQYF	TRBJ2-3	TRBV5-1
CATSKTGDGYTF	TRBJ1-2	TRBV15
CASSSRGTSGTDTQYF	TRBJ2-3	TRBV7-6
CASSLGGGRQPQHF	TRBJ1-5	TRBV12-3/TRBV12-4
CASSFWTVNTEAFF	TRBJ1-1	TRBV5-1
CSEPFFSLDINYGYTF	TRBJ1-2	TRBV29-1
CASSPMAHGYSTDTQYF	TRBJ2-3	TRBV12-3/TRBV12-4
CASSINRGNYTGELFF	TRBJ2-2	TRBV19
CASRGGQGALDYGYTF	TRBJ1-2	TRBV7-2
CSARVDFWTEKNTGELFF	TRBJ2-2	TRBV20-1
CASINRGALDTEAFF	TRBJ1-1	TRBV21-1
CASSSNRGAYEQYF	TRBJ2-7	TRBV12-3/TRBV12-4
CASSQGAGGSLQPEQFF	TRBJ2-1	TRBV4-3
CASSVFGTSGRWDEQFF	TRBJ2-1	TRBV6-1
CSSWDNEQFF	TRBJ2-1	TRBV29-1
CASSLAGGVGNEQFF	TRBJ2-1	TRBV11-2
CASRLAGGRNQPQHF	TRBJ1-5	TRBV12-3/TRBV12-4
CASSPDRRNSGNTIYF	TRBJ1-3	TRBV12-3/TRBV12-4
CASSPGPGPQYF	TRBJ2-3	TRBV3-1
CASGISGKTDTQYF	TRBJ2-3	TRBV12-3/TRBV12-4
CAAGSDSHYEQYF	TRBJ2-7	TRBV2
CASSQERVGASYEQYF	TRBJ2-7	TRBV4-2
CSVVQGAGELFF	TRBJ2-2	TRBV29-1
CATSSLGPYNEQFF	TRBJ2-1	TRBV24-1
CASSPEGDSPLHF	TRBJ1-6	TRBV5-1
CASSSDFHTDTQYF	TRBJ2-3	TRBV6-2/TRBV6-3